These 17 T cell receptor beta chains came from one sample sequenced in a study of blood T cell repertoires in COVID-19. Only in-frame clones appear in the TCRdb table, and some are missing; sequencing was by immunoSEQ multiplex PCR. This table has roughly 250,000 clones, about 80% appearing once. Sequencing used peripheral blood. These receptors were taken from a woman older than 75 with acute or convalescent COVID-19.

V usage is TRBV27 and J usage is TRBJ2-1, with a tentative D call TRBD1 (5 bases). Trimming left V 3 bases short and J 14 bases short, with 17 bases between. Germline V gene lookup returns CDR1 MNHEY and CDR2 SMNVEV (reference sequence). The CDR3 has 13 residues. The CDR3 DNA is TGTGCCAGCAGTTTGTTCCTCAGGGAAGGGGAGTTCTTC. This codes for CASSLFLREGEFF.

V is TRBV5-4 and J is TRBJ2-2, with D possibly TRBD2 on 7 matching bases. The CDR3 length is 14 residues. Germline CDR1 is SGHNT and CDR2 is YYREEE (reference sequence). V lost 4 bases and J 6 bases, leaving 13 bases between the germline ends. DNA for the CDR3: TGTGCCAGCAGCGAGAAAGGGGGGGCCGGGGAGCTGTTTTTT. It specifies CASSEKGGAGELFF.

The chain carries TRBV6-2 or TRBV6-3 and TRBJ1-2; tentative D call: TRBD1 (5 bases). The CDR3 is made up of 14 amino acids. Trimming shortened V by 4 bases and J by 5 bases, and 14 bases separated the two germline ends. Germline CDR1 and CDR2: MNHEY and SVGEGT. CDR3 DNA sequence: TGTGCCAGCAGTTGGTTGAGGGGAGGATATGGCTACACCTTC. Amino acids: CASSWLRGGYGYTF.

The chain has TRBV4-3 and TRBJ1-2; possible D gene TRBD1, 6 bases. Trimming shortened V by 0 bases and J by 5 bases, and 10 bases separated the two germline ends. This CDR3 has 14 residues. The germline CDR1 and CDR2 sequences are LGHNA and YSLEER. The CDR3: CASSQDRGMYGYTF. The CDR3 DNA is TGCGCCAGCAGCCAAGATAGGGGGATGTATGGCTACACCTTC.

The chain has TRBV7-9 and TRBJ2-7; the match to TRBD2 covers 8 bases. V shed 5 bases, J shed 4 bases, and the junction held 10 bases outside the gene matches. The CDR3 spans 15 residues. Looked up from germline, CDR1 is SEHNR and CDR2 is FQNEAQ (reference sequence). The CDR3 reads CASSRPGTRVYEQYF. CDR3 DNA sequence: TGTGCCAGCAGCCGTCCCGGGACTAGGGTATACGAGCAGTACTTC.

The V gene is TRBV10-3, the J gene TRBJ2-3, with 8 bases that match TRBD2. The CDR3 spans 16 residues. V was clipped by 6 bases and J by 0 bases; unmatched bases: 8. The germline V gene has CDR1 ENHRY and CDR2 SYGVKD. CDR3 DNA sequence: TGTGCCATCAGACTTGGAGCGGGGGTTAGCACAGATACGCAGTATTTT. Translating it yields CAIRLGAGVSTDTQYF.

V gene TRBV5-1 combines with J gene TRBJ2-5, with a tentative D call TRBD1 (6 bases). The CDR3 length is 15 residues. Trimming cost V 4 bases and J 5 bases, with 18 bases left between them. Per the germline V gene, CDR1 is SGHRS and CDR2 is YFSETQ. For the CDR3, the DNA is TGCGCCAGCAGCGGGGGACATTCACAAGCGGAGACCCAGTACTTC. Translation: CASSGGHSQAETQYF.

This chain joins TRBV7-2 and TRBJ1-3; 7 positions match TRBD1. The germline V gene encodes CDR1 SGHTA and CDR2 FQGNSA. This CDR3 has 17 amino acids. The trim removed 2 bases at V and 2 bases at J, leaving 9 bases unmatched. The CDR3 reads CASSLLTGYGAGNTIYF. DNA of the CDR3: TGTGCCAGCAGCTTATTGACAGGGTATGGAGCTGGAAACACCATATATTTT.

In this sample, this clone turned up once. The rearrangement joins TRBV28 to TRBJ2-3; 8 nucleotides match TRBD2. J was trimmed by 3 bases and V by 7 bases; bases with no gene match: 9. The germline CDR1 and CDR2 sequences are MDHEN and SYDVKM. This CDR3 contains 15 residues. CDR3: CASTGSGMGTDTQYF. CDR3 in DNA: TGTGCCAGCACAGGTAGCGGGATGGGAACAGATACGCAGTATTTT. Full variable domain (missing parts from reference TRBV28 and TRBJ2-3): DVKVTQSSRYLVKRTGEKVFLECVQDMDHENMFWYRQDPGLGLRLIYFSYDVKMKEKGDIPEGYSVSREKKERFSLILESASTNQTSMYLCASTGSGMGTDTQYFGPGTRLTVL.

This sequence joins TRBV28 and TRBJ1-3, with TRBD1 matching 7 bases. CDR1 and CDR2 (germline): MDHEN, SYDVKM. This CDR3 is built from 16 residues. V shed 8 bases and J 0 bases; nucleotides not matched to a gene: 10. The CDR3 spells CASDPTGATSGNTIYF. For the CDR3, the DNA is TGTGCCAGCGACCCAACAGGGGCAACCTCTGGAAACACCATATATTTT. The full variable domain, in which reference TRBV28 and TRBJ1-3 provide the parts outside the CDR3, is DVKVTQSSRYLVKRTGEKVFLECVQDMDHENMFWYRQDPGLGLRLIYFSYDVKMKEKGDIPEGYSVSREKKERFSLILESASTNQTSMYLCASDPTGATSGNTIYFGEGSWLTVV.

This clone was detected a few times. This sequence joins TRBV30 and TRBJ2-7; 7 positions agree with TRBD2. With 1 base clipped from V and 6 bases from J, the junction kept 3 bases outside the gene matches. The CDR3 is made up of 12 amino acids. The V gene's germline CDR1 is GTSNPN and CDR2 SVGIG (reference sequence). The CDR3 DNA reads as TGTGCCTGGAGTGGACTAGCTCGCGAGCAGTACTTC. As protein: CAWSGLAREQYF.

J is TRBJ2-3 and V is TRBV27; 7 nucleotides align to TRBD2. The CDR3 spans 13 residues. Germline loops: CDR1 MNHEY, CDR2 SMNVEV (reference sequence). V was clipped by 7 bases and J by 6 bases; unmatched bases: 7. CDR3: CASNGLDGDTQYF. For the CDR3, the DNA is TGTGCCAGCAACGGACTAGATGGGGATACGCAGTATTTT.

The chain couples TRBV3-1 (or the pseudogene TRBV3-2) to TRBJ2-2; D is possibly TRBD1 (6 bases). The CDR3 extends over 12 amino acids. Germline assignment: CDR1 LGHDT and CDR2 YNNKEL (reference sequence). CDR3 residues: CASGQNTGELFF. The CDR3 coding sequence is TGTGCGTCGGGACAGAACACCGGGGAGCTGTTTTTT.

The chain is built from TRBV19 and TRBJ1-5; 11 bases are a match to TRBD1. The CDR3 extends over 14 amino acids. The germline V gene encodes CDR1 LNHDA and CDR2 SQIVND (reference sequence). With 5 bases clipped from V and 7 bases from J, the junction kept 4 bases outside the gene matches. The CDR3 is CASSSGQGDQPQHF. The CDR3 bases are TGTGCCAGTAGTTCGGGACAGGGGGACCAGCCCCAGCATTTT.

The V and J genes are TRBV7-9 and TRBJ2-1, with 9 bases matching TRBD1. The CDR3 loop spans 16 amino acids. The germline gives CDR1 SEHNR, CDR2 FQNEAQ (reference sequence). Losses at the gene ends were 5 bases for V and 2 bases for J; bases not matched to a gene: 7. CDR3 protein: CASSPGQGKAYNEQFF. The CDR3, as DNA: TGTGCCAGCAGCCCCGGACAGGGGAAGGCCTACAATGAGCAGTTCTTC.

This clone was picked up one time. The gene calls are TRBV11-2 and TRBJ2-3, with D possibly matching TRBD2 (5 bases). CDR1 SGHAT and CDR2 FQNNGV come from the germline V gene. The V gene lost 7 bases and the J gene lost 4 bases, with 15 bases spanning the gap. The CDR3 contains 14 residues. The CDR3 sequence: CASTRFGIADTQYF. The CDR3 DNA is TGTGCCAGCACCCGGTTCGGGATCGCAGATACGCAGTATTTT.

CDR3 protein: CASSPLSTSYNEQFF. The CDR3 DNA follows: TGTGCCAGCTCTCCTCTTAGTACCTCCTACAATGAGCAGTTCTTC. The chain carries TRBV18 and TRBJ2-1; D remains unclear. The CDR3 consists of 15 residues. V lost 6 bases and J lost 0, with 12 bases in between. Germline V lookup: CDR1 KGHSH, CDR2 LQKENI.